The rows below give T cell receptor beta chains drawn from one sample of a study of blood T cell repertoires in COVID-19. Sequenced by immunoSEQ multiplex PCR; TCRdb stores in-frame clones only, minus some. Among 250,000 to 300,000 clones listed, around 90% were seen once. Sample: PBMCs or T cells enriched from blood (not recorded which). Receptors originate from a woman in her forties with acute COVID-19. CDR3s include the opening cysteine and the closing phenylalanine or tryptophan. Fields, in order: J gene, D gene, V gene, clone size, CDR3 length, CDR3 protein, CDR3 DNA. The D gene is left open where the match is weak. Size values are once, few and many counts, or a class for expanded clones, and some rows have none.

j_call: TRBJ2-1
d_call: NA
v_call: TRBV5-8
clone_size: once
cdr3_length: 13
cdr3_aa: CASSDLQGYEQFF
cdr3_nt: TGTGCCAGCAGCGACCTCCAGGGGTATGAGCAGTTCTTC

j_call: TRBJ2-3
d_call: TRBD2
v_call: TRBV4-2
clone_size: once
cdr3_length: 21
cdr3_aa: CASSQLDWGQPAGGSGDTQYF
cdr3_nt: TGTGCCAGCAGCCAACTCGACTGGGGCCAGCCAGCGGGGGGGTCGGGAGATACGCAGTATTTT

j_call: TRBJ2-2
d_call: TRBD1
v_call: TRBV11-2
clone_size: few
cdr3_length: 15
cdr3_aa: CASSSGTGYTGELFF
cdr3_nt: TGTGCCAGCAGCTCCGGGACAGGCTACACCGGGGAGCTGTTTTTT

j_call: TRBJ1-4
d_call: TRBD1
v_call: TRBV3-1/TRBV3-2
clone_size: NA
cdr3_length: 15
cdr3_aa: CASSPDRANNEKLFF
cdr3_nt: TGTGCCAGCAGCCCGGACAGGGCTAACAATGAAAAACTGTTTTTT

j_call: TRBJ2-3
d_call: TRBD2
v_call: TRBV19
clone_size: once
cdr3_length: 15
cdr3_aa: CASSSASGRADTQYF
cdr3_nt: TGTGCCAGTAGTTCGGCTAGCGGGAGGGCAGATACGCAGTATTTT

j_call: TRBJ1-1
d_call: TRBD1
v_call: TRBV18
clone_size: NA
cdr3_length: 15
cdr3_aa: CASSPGQGLNTEAFF
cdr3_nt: TGTGCCAGCTCACCAGGACAGGGCCTAAACACTGAAGCTTTCTTT

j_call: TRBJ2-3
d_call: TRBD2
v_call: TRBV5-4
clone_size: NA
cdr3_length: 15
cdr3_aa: CASSSPSGGRDTQYF
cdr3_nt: TGTGCCAGCAGCTCCCCAAGCGGGGGGCGAGATACGCAGTATTTT

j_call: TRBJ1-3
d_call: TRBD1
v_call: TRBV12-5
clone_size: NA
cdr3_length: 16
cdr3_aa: CASGAYPGTGGNTIYF
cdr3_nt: TGTGCTAGTGGTGCCTATCCCGGGACAGGGGGAAACACCATATATTTT

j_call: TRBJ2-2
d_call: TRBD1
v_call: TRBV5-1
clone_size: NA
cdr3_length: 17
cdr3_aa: CASSLVFMTGGTGELFF
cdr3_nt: TGCGCCAGCAGCTTGGTATTTATGACAGGGGGCACCGGGGAGCTGTTTTTT

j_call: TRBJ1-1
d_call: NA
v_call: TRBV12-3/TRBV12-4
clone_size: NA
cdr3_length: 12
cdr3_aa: CASSPGGTEAFF
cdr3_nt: TGTGCCAGCAGTCCCGGGGGGACTGAAGCTTTCTTT

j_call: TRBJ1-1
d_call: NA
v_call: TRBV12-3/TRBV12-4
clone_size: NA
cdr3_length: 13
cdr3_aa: CASSLSTYTEAFF
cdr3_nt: TGTGCCAGCAGTTTATCTACCTACACTGAAGCTTTCTTT

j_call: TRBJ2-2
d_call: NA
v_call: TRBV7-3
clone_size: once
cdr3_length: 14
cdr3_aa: CASSPSGSTGELFF
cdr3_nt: TGTGCCAGCAGCCCGTCAGGGTCCACCGGGGAGCTGTTTTTT

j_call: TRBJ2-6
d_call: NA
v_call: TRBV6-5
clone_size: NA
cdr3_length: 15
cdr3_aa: CASSSGYSGANVLTF
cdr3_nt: TGTGCCAGCAGTTCAGGTTACTCTGGGGCCAACGTCCTGACTTTC

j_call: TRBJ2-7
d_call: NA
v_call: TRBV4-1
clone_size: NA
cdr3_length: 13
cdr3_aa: CASSPTAGYEQYF
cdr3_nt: TGCGCCAGCAGTCCTACAGCAGGGTACGAGCAGTACTTC

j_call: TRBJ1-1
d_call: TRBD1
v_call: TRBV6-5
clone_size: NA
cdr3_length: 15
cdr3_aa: CASRRHRGTDTEAFF
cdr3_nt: TGTGCCAGCAGGCGACACAGGGGTACAGACACTGAAGCTTTCTTT

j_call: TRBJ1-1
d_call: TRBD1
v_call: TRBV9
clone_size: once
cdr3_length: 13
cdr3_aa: CASSTRDRTEAFF
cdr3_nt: TGTGCCAGCAGCACCCGGGACAGGACTGAAGCTTTCTTT

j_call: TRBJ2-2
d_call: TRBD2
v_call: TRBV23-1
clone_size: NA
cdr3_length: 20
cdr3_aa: CASSQGSSGRASRKTGELFF
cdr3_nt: TGCGCCAGCAGTCAGGGTTCTAGCGGGAGGGCCTCGCGAAAAACCGGGGAGCTGTTTTTT

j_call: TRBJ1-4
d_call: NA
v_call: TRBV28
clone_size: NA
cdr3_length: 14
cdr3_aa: CASIDSVGGEKLFF
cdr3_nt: TGTGCCAGCATCGACAGTGTAGGAGGGGAAAAACTGTTTTTT

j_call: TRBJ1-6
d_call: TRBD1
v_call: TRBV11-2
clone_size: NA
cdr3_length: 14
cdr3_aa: CASSQGQGISPLHF
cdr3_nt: TGTGCCAGCAGCCAGGGACAGGGAATATCACCCCTCCACTTT

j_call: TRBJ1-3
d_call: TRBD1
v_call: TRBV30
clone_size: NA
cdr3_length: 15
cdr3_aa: CAYGTGSNSGNTIYF
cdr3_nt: TGTGCCTATGGGACAGGGTCGAACTCTGGAAACACCATATATTTT

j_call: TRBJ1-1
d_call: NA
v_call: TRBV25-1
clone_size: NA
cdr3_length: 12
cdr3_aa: CASIGRNTEAFF
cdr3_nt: TGTGCCAGCATCGGTAGGAACACTGAAGCTTTCTTT

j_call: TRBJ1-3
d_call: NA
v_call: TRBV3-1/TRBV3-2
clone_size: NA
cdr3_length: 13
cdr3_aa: CASSPPPGNTIYF
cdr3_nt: TGTGCCAGCAGCCCTCCTCCTGGAAACACCATATATTTT

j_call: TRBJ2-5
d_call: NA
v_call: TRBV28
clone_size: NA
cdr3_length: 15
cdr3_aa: CASRLAGSNGGTQYF
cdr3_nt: TGTGCCAGCAGACTCGCGGGATCAAATGGCGGGACCCAGTACTTC

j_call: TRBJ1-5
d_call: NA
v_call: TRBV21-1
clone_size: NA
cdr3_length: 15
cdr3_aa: CASSLRDRGNQPQHF
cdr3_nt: TGTGCCAGCAGCTTAAGGGACAGGGGGAATCAGCCCCAGCATTTT

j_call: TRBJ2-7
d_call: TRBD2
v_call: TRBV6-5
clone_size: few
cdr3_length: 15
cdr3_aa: CASSSPSGSHYEQYF
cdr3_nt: TGTGCCAGCAGTTCGCCGAGCGGGAGTCACTACGAGCAGTACTTC

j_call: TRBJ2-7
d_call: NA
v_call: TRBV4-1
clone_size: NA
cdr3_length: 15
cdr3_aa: CASSQDRGRFYEQYF
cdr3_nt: TGCGCCAGCAGCCAAGATCGAGGCCGATTCTACGAGCAGTACTTC

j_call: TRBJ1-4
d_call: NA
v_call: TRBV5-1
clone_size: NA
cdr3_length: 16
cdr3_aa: CASSLNPGRVDEKLFF
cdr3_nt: TGCGCCAGCAGCTTGAACCCGGGCAGGGTGGATGAAAAACTGTTTTTT

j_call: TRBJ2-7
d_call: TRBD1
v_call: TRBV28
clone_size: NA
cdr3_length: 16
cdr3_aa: CASSFRRGQGSYEQYF
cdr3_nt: TGTGCCAGCAGTTTCCGCCGGGGACAGGGGTCCTACGAGCAGTACTTC

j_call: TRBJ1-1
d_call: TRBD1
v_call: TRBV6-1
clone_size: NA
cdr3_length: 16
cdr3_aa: CASSASSGTGETEAFF
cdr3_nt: TGTGCCAGCAGTGCGTCGTCGGGGACAGGGGAGACTGAAGCTTTCTTT

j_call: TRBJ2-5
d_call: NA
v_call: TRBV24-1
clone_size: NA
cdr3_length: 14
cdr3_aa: CATSAPGSQETQYF
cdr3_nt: TGTGCCACCAGTGCTCCGGGATCTCAAGAGACCCAGTACTTC

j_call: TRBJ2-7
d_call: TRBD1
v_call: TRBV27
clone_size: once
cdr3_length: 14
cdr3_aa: CASSLYRGRYEQYF
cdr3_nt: TGTGCCAGCAGTTTATACAGGGGGCGCTACGAGCAGTACTTC

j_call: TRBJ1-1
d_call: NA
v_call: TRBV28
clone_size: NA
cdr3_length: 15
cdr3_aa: CATNPQGRRNTEAFF
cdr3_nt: TGTGCCACCAATCCACAGGGTCGGAGGAACACTGAAGCTTTCTTT

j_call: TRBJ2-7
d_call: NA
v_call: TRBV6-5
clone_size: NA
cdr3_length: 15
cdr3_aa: CASSPWTVGSYEQYF
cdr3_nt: TGTGCCAGCAGTCCCTGGACTGTAGGGTCCTACGAGCAGTACTTC

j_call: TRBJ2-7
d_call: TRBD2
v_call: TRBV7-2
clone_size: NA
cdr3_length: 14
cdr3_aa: CASSLIAGVGEQYF
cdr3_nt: TGTGCCAGCAGCTTAATAGCGGGGGTAGGGGAGCAGTACTTC

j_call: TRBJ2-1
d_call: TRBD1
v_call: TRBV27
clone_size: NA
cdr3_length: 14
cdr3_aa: CASSPGDRVNEQFF
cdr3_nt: TGTGCCAGCAGCCCAGGGGACAGGGTGAATGAGCAGTTCTTC

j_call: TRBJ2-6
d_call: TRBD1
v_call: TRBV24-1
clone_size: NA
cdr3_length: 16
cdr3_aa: CATSAGQGARANVLTF
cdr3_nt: TGTGCCACCAGTGCGGGGCAGGGGGCGAGGGCCAACGTCCTGACTTTC

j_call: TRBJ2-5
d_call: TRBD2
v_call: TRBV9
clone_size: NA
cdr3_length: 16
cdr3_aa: CASSVAGRGDRETQYF
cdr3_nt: TGTGCCAGCAGCGTAGCTGGGCGGGGGGACCGGGAGACCCAGTACTTC

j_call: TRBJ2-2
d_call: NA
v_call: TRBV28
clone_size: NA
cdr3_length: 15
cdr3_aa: CASSTPGHLTGELFF
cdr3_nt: TGTGCCAGCAGCACCCCGGGACACCTTACCGGGGAGCTGTTTTTT

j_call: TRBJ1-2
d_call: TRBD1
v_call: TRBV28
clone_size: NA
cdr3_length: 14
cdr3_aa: CASRETGGAAGYTF
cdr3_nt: TGTGCCAGCAGAGAGACAGGGGGGGCTGCTGGCTACACCTTC

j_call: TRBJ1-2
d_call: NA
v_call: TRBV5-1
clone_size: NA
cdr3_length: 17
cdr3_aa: CASSGYEGGGPRYGYTF
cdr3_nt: TGCGCCAGCAGCGGGTATGAGGGTGGAGGCCCGCGCTATGGCTACACCTTC

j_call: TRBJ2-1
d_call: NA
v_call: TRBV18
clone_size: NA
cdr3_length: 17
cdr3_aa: CASSPTRQRSSYNEQFF
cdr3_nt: TGTGCCAGCTCACCTACTCGACAGCGTAGCTCCTACAATGAGCAGTTCTTC

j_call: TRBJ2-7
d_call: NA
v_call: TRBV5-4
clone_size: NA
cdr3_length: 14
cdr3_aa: CASSLAGFGVEQYF
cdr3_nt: TGTGCCAGCAGCTTGGCGGGGTTCGGGGTGGAGCAGTACTTC

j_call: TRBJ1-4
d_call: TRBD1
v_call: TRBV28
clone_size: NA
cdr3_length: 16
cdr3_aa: CASSPTGGITNEKLFF
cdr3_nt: TGTGCCAGCAGTCCTACAGGGGGCATAACTAATGAAAAACTGTTTTTT

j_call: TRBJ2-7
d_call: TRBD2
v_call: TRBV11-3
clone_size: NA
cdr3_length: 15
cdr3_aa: CASSRGLAGLYEQYF
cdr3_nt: TGTGCCAGCAGCAGAGGACTAGCGGGGCTTTACGAGCAGTACTTC

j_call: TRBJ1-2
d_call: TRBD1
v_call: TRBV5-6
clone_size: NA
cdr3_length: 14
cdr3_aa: CASSWVDRDNGYTF
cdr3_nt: TGTGCCAGCAGCTGGGTGGACAGGGACAATGGCTACACCTTC

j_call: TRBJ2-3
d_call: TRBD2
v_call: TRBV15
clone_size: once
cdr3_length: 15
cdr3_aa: CATSREGLVTDTQYF
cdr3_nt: TGTGCCACCAGCAGAGAGGGACTAGTCACAGATACGCAGTATTTT